A selection of T cell receptor beta chains follows, all from one sample in a study of blood T cell repertoires in COVID-19. Clones were sequenced by immunoSEQ multiplex PCR, and TCRdb holds only the in-frame ones, with some missing. The sample records about 190,000 clones, just under 90% being singletons. Sequencing input: peripheral blood. The source of these receptors is a young woman who had recovered from COVID-19. CDR3s leave out the opening cysteine and the closing phenylalanine or tryptophan. Fields, in order: V gene, J gene, CDR3 protein.

TRBV29-1	TRBJ1-5	SVEEGTGHNQPQH
TRBV24-1	TRBJ2-5	ATSDLSRAQY
TRBV6-1	TRBJ2-5	ASSAARSGGIQETQY
TRBV19	TRBJ2-5	ASSSQLAGGIETQY
TRBV2	TRBJ2-2	ASSGTGSNTGELF
TRBV18	TRBJ1-5	ASSPGGGQPQH
TRBV18	TRBJ2-5	ASSPGGAGARETQY
TRBV2	TRBJ2-3	ASRADRLTDTQY
TRBV27	TRBJ1-1	ASSLFGGDSEAF
TRBV7-2	TRBJ2-3	ASSLALHRTTDTQY
TRBV5-1	TRBJ2-3	ASSLLSGRAKDTQY
TRBV7-8	TRBJ1-2	ASSLGPGDGYGYT
TRBV2	TRBJ2-5	ASSGSGGDQETQY
TRBV7-9	TRBJ1-1	ASSLTGSNTEAF
TRBV7-2	TRBJ2-4	ASSLDRTKDQY
TRBV11-3	TRBJ1-5	ASSPTPIRDRSDQPQH
TRBV6-5	TRBJ2-2	ASSSGGLTTGELF
TRBV11-2	TRBJ2-2	ASSLIVTGELF
TRBV6-4	TRBJ1-6	ASSPSQGYNSPLH
TRBV27	TRBJ1-1	ASTKGGNTEAF
TRBV5-4	TRBJ1-3	ASSGGTAGNTIY
TRBV14	TRBJ1-3	ASSQEEFGSGNTIY
TRBV7-2	TRBJ2-3	ASSPDRVTDTQY
TRBV19	TRBJ2-3	ASSFRTGSTDTQY
TRBV19	TRBJ2-3	ASSGGRTDTQY
TRBV13	TRBJ1-2	ASSPRGQGIGYGYT
TRBV11-2	TRBJ1-6	ASSRGTAINSPLH
TRBV3-1/TRBV3-2	TRBJ2-2	ASSQGGGTGGELF
TRBV5-8	TRBJ2-3	ASSLGQGADTQY
TRBV6-2/TRBV6-3	TRBJ1-2	ASSYSVVPRGYT
TRBV9	TRBJ2-1	ASSVADGRSWNNEQF
TRBV5-1	TRBJ2-5	ASSETGSGGIRETQY
TRBV7-3	TRBJ1-2	ASSLGQNGNSYT
TRBV6-2/TRBV6-3	TRBJ1-5	ASSYSGHSSNQPQH
TRBV19	TRBJ1-2	ATTMDRGNLWGYT
TRBV5-1	TRBJ2-1	ASSLGPSGTSSYNEQF
TRBV7-8	TRBJ1-3	ASSSGTGGAGNTIY
TRBV3-1/TRBV3-2	TRBJ2-1	ASSQVPTHEQF
TRBV4-2	TRBJ1-1	ASSQPERAGGTEAF
TRBV5-4	TRBJ1-2	ASSRQGGDYGYT
TRBV7-3	TRBJ2-2	ASSLLLAGGTGELF
TRBV30	TRBJ2-5	AGSLAVGLDQY
TRBV23-1	TRBJ1-5	ASSQSSSNQPQH
TRBV4-3	TRBJ2-3	ASSQDLASGTDTQY
TRBV19	TRBJ2-2	ASITGGSHTGELF
TRBV2	TRBJ2-2	ASSFTGTGELF
TRBV4-2	TRBJ1-3	ASSQDHSRVGNTIY
TRBV7-3	TRBJ2-1	ASSLSGLINEQF
TRBV29-1	TRBJ1-4	SARTGEEKLF
TRBV5-6	TRBJ2-1	ASSFAALLSNEQF
TRBV29-1	TRBJ1-1	SVKTGQWDTEAF
TRBV11-1	TRBJ1-1	ASSSRDRGNTEAF
TRBV4-1	TRBJ1-1	ASSHPHSPEAF
TRBV16	TRBJ2-2	ASSQGQENTGELF